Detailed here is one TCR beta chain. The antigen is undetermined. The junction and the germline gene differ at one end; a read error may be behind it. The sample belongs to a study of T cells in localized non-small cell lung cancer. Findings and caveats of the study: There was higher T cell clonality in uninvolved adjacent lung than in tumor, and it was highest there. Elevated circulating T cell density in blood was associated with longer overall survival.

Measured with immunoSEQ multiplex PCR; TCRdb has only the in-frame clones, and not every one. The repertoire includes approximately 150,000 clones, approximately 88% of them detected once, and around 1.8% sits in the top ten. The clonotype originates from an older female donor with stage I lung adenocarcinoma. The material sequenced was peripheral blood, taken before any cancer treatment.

The chain's CDR3 is CASREDYSSTDTQYF. In DNA form, the CDR3 reads TGTGCCAGCAGGGAAGACTATTCTAGCACAGATACGCAGTATTTT. The chain links TRBV2 to TRBJ2-3, with a weak D call TRBD2 (5 bases). The CDR3 is 15 residues long. In germline, CDR1 is SNHLY, CDR2 FYNNEI. The complete variable domain, with remaining parts taken from reference TRBV2 and TRBJ2-3, reads EPEVTQTPSHQVTQMGQEVILRCVPISNHLYFYWYRQILGQKVEFLVSFYNNEISEKSEIFDDQFSVERPDGSNFTLKIRSTKLEDSAMYFCASREDYSSTDTQYFGPGTRLTVL.